This T cell receptor (beta chain) was retrieved from a study of molecular identifiers for immune sequencing clone quantification. TCRdb reprocessed the PCR reads via MiXCR and lists one record per CDR3 protein. This table has 400,000 to 600,000 distinct CDR3 sequences, 25% appearing once. J was trimmed by 5 bases and V by 4 bases; bases with no gene match: 9. Germline-derived CDR1 and CDR2 are LNHDA and SQIVND (reference sequence). The CDR3 has 15 residues. This clonotype has a handful of counts. V gene TRBV19 combines with J gene TRBJ2-3, with TRBD1 matching 7 bases. Sequencing was carried out using naive CD8+ T cells from blood, with Jurkat cell RNA spiked in. Subset meaning: FACS-sorted CD8+CD4-CCR7+CD45RA+ naive T cells. This TCR derives from a human donor in good health. Some libraries in this study had Jurkat cell RNA spiked in. The CDR3 DNA sequence: TGTGCCAGTAGTACTCCATGGGACAGTTTAGATACGCAGTATTTT. Its translation: CASSTPWDSLDTQYF.